Presented here are 16 T cell receptor beta chains from one specimen sequenced in a study of cytomegalovirus exposure and HLA in healthy donors. This PCR relied on a set of 60 Vbeta primers and 13 Jbeta primers. Assay used: immunoSEQ multiplex PCR; TCRdb lists only in-frame clones, some missing. The sample has approximately 170,000 clones, around 79% seen once. The sample taken for sequencing was PBMCs. All receptors come from a woman younger than 30 in good health and CMV-seronegative.

The gene calls are TRBV27 and TRBJ2-3, with D maybe TRBD2 (6 bases). CDR1 is MNHEY and CDR2 is SMNVEV in the germline V gene (reference sequence). Trimming removed 2 bases at V and 2 bases at J, with 8 bases between. This CDR3 is 14 amino acids long. CDR3 residues: CASSLGGDTDTQYF. CDR3 in DNA: TGTGCCAGCAGTTTAGGAGGGGACACAGATACGCAGTATTTT.

J is TRBJ2-7 and V is TRBV28; 14 nucleotides align to TRBD2. The germline CDR1 and CDR2 sequences are MDHEN and SYDVKM. The CDR3 extends over 16 amino acids. The V and J ends lost 6 bases and 4 bases, in that order; junction bases with no gene match: 8. CDR3 nucleotide sequence: TGTGCCAGCAGGGACCCGGGACTAGCGGGAGCGTACGAGCAGTACTTC. As protein: CASRDPGLAGAYEQYF. Together with reference TRBV28 and TRBJ2-7, the CDR3 gives the full variable domain: DVKVTQSSRYLVKRTGEKVFLECVQDMDHENMFWYRQDPGLGLRLIYFSYDVKMKEKGDIPEGYSVSREKKERFSLILESASTNQTSMYLCASRDPGLAGAYEQYFGPGTRLTVT.

The table lists this clone with a few counts. The chain's CDR3 is CAISETGTNGEAFF. Here the CDR3 DNA reads TGTGCCATCAGTGAGACCGGGACAAACGGTGAAGCTTTCTTT. The chain carries TRBV10-3 and TRBJ1-1, with D perhaps matching TRBD1 (6 bases). CDR1 is ENHRY and CDR2 is SYGVKD in the germline V gene. Trimming shortened V by 2 bases and J by 7 bases, and 14 bases separated the two germline ends. CDR3 size: 14 residues.

V usage is TRBV4-1 and J usage is TRBJ1-2, with TRBD1 matching over 8 bases. With 7 bases clipped from V and 0 bases from J, the junction kept 4 bases outside the gene matches. This CDR3 contains 14 residues. Germline CDR1 is MGHRA and CDR2 is YSYEKL. Written as DNA, the CDR3 is TGCGCCAGCACCGCAGGGGGCTCTAACTATGGCTACACCTTC. Translating gives CASTAGGSNYGYTF.

There are a few counts of this clone. The chain is built from TRBV5-1 and TRBJ1-4; the match to TRBD1 covers 7 bases. Germline-derived CDR1 and CDR2 are SGHRS and YFSETQ. The CDR3 consists of 15 residues. The J segment lost 5 bases and the V segment lost 6 bases, leaving 10 bases of the junction unmatched. This chain's CDR3 is CASTSGGRLNEKLFF. The CDR3, as DNA: TGCGCCAGCACCTCAGGGGGACGGCTAAATGAAAAACTGTTTTTT. Full variable domain (rest looked up from reference TRBV5-1 and TRBJ1-4): KAGVTQTPRYLIKTRGQQVTLSCSPISGHRSVSWYQQTPGQGLQFLFEYFSETQRNKGNFPGRFSGRQFSNSRSEMNVSTLELGDSALYLCASTSGGRLNEKLFFGSGTQLSVL.

The CDR3 DNA follows: TGCGCCAGCACCGCAAACACAGGGTCCGCGGAAGCTTTCTTT. Protein product: CASTANTGSAEAFF. This chain connects TRBV10-2 to TRBJ1-1, with D possibly matching TRBD1 (6 bases). From germline, CDR1 is WSHSY and CDR2 SAAADI. CDR3 length: 14 amino acids. V was clipped by 7 bases and J by 8 bases, with 20 bases between them.

The table lists this clone with a count of one. The V call is TRBV28, the J call TRBJ1-5; 7 bases agree with TRBD1. Germline assignment: CDR1 MDHEN and CDR2 SYDVKM. This CDR3 has 16 residues. V lost 1 base, J lost 1 base, and 4 bases stayed unmatched. CDR3 sequence (DNA): TGTGCCAGCAGTTTATTAGGGGGCGCGAGCAATCAGCCCCAGCATTTT. It translates to CASSLLGGASNQPQHF. Variable domain in full (rest from reference TRBV28 and TRBJ1-5): DVKVTQSSRYLVKRTGEKVFLECVQDMDHENMFWYRQDPGLGLRLIYFSYDVKMKEKGDIPEGYSVSREKKERFSLILESASTNQTSMYLCASSLLGGASNQPQHFGDGTRLSIL.

The chain recombines TRBV27 with TRBJ2-7; TRBD2 is a possible D gene (5 bases). The CDR3 totals 13 residues. Germline CDR1 MNHEY, CDR2 SMNVEV (reference sequence). V lost 0 bases to trimming and J lost 2 bases, with 5 bases between them. DNA of the CDR3: TGTGCCAGCAGTTTATCCGGGGCCTACGAGCAGTACTTC. Its protein is CASSLSGAYEQYF.

The gene calls are TRBV9 and TRBJ2-5, with 14 bases that match TRBD2. The CDR3 has 16 residues. Germline CDR1 reads SGDLS; CDR2 reads YYNGEE. The ends lost 5 bases at V and 3 bases at J; junction bases unmatched: 6. CDR3 nucleotides: TGTGCCAGCAGTCGTAGACTAGCGGGAGGGGAAGAGACCCAGTACTTC. Residues: CASSRRLAGGEETQYF.

The chain's CDR3 is CAISESRALTYEQYF. As DNA, the CDR3 is TGTGCCATCAGTGAGTCGCGGGCCTTGACTTATGAGCAGTACTTC. The chain combines TRBV10-3 with TRBJ2-5, with a possible D match to TRBD2 (5 bases). The V end was cut by 0 bases, the J end by 11 bases, with 19 bases between. Germline V gene sequence: CDR1 ENHRY, CDR2 SYGVKD. The CDR3 extends over 15 amino acids.

The chain carries TRBV4-1 and TRBJ1-1; D gene unclear. From germline, CDR1 is MGHRA and CDR2 YSYEKL. This CDR3 is 14 amino acids long. Trimming pared 4 bases from V and 5 bases from J, leaving 14 bases between. CDR3 bases: TGCGCCAGCAGCCCACAAACGGCCGGGACTGAAGCTTTCTTT. It specifies CASSPQTAGTEAFF.

This clone has a handful of counts. CDR3 residues: CASSQSGLRTDTQYF. CDR3 DNA: TGTGCCAGCAGCCAATCGGGACTCCGCACAGATACGCAGTATTTT. The V and J genes are TRBV7-3 and TRBJ2-3, with D possibly TRBD2 on 6 matching bases. Trimming shortened V by 5 bases and J by 1 base, and 13 bases separated the two germline ends. Germline V lookup: CDR1 SGHTA, CDR2 FQGTGA. The CDR3 consists of 15 residues. Combining the CDR3 with reference TRBV7-3 and TRBJ2-3 gives the whole variable domain GAGVSQTPSNKVTEKGKYVELRCDPISGHTALYWYRQSLGQGPEFLIYFQGTGAADDSGLPNDRFFAVRPEGSVSTLKIQRTERGDSAVYLCASSQSGLRTDTQYFGPGTRLTVL.

Only one count was recorded for this clone. The rearrangement uses TRBV18 and TRBJ1-1; D is uncertain. The CDR3 spans 13 residues. Germline V gene sequence: CDR1 KGHSH, CDR2 LQKENI. Trimming took off 4 bases at V and 1 base at J, with 7 bases between the two ends. The CDR3 sequence is CASSQTRNTEAFF. The CDR3 bases are TGTGCCAGCTCACAAACAAGGAACACTGAAGCTTTCTTT. Together with reference TRBV18 and TRBJ1-1, the CDR3 gives the full variable domain: NAGVMQNPRHLVRRRGQEARLRCSPMKGHSHVYWYRQLPEEGLKFMVYLQKENIIDESGMPKERFSAEFPKEGPSILRIQQVVRGDSAAYFCASSQTRNTEAFFGQGTRLTVV.

This rearrangement joins TRBV27 to TRBJ1-6, with 7 nucleotides matching TRBD1. This CDR3 is built from 17 residues. Per germline, CDR1 MNHEY and CDR2 SMNVEV (reference sequence). The ends lost 5 bases at V and 0 bases at J; junction bases unmatched: 7. The CDR3 nucleotides read TGTGCCAGCAGTCGCGGACAGGAACTCTCCTATAATTCACCCCTCCACTTT. As protein: CASSRGQELSYNSPLHF.

The chain is built from TRBV5-6 and TRBJ2-3; 13 bases match TRBD2. V was clipped by 4 bases and J by 4 bases; unmatched bases: 12. The CDR3 runs 18 residues. CDR1 is SGHDT and CDR2 is YYEEEE in the germline V gene. The DNA for the CDR3 is TGTGCCAGCAGCAGGGGGCCTCGACTAGCGGGAGGTCCAGATACGCAGTATTTT. This sequence encodes CASSRGPRLAGGPDTQYF.

Regarding this clone: Other DNA sequences from this sample encode an identical CDR3 as well. The J gene is TRBJ2-5, the V gene TRBV11-2; the match to TRBD2 covers 13 bases. Looked up from germline, CDR1 is SGHAT and CDR2 is FQNNGV. This CDR3 has 16 amino acids. V lost 1 base and J lost 5; bases outside the gene matches: 4. CDR3 in DNA: TGTGCCAGCAGCTTAGTACTAGCGGGGGGGTGGGAGACCCAGTACTTC. This translates into CASSLVLAGGWETQYF.